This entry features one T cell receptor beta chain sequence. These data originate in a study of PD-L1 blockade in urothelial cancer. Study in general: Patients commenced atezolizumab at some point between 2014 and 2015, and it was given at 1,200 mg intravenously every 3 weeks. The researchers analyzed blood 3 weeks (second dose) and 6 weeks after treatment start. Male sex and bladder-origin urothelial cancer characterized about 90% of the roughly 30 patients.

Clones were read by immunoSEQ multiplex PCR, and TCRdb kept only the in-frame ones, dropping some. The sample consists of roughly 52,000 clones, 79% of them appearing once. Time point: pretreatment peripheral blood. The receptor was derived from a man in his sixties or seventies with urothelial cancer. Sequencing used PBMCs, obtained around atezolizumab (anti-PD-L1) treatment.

CDR3 residues: CASRRKGNNEKLFF. For the CDR3, the DNA is TGTGCCAGTAGGAGAAAGGGGAATAATGAAAAACTGTTTTTT. The chain links TRBV19 to TRBJ1-4, with D tentatively TRBD1 (5 bases). CDR3 length equals 14 residues. The germline V and J ends were trimmed by 6 bases and 4 bases, with 12 bases remaining between them. CDR1 is LNHDA and CDR2 is SQIVND in the germline V gene (reference sequence).